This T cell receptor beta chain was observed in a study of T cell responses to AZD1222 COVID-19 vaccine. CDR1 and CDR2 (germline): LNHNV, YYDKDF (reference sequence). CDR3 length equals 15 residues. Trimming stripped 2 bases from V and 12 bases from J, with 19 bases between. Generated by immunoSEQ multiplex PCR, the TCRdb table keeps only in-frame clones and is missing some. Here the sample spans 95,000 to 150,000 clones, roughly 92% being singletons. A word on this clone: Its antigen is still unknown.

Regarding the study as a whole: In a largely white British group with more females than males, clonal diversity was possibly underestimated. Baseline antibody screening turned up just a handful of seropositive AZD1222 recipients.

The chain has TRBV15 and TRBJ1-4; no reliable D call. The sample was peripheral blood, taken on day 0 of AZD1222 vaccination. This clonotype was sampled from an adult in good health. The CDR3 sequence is CATSRNRAPSSELFF. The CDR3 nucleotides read TGTGCCACCAGCAGAAACCGGGCTCCTTCGTCTGAACTGTTTTTT.